This note documents a single T cell receptor (beta chain) sequence. The antigen remains unidentified. Per the germline V gene, CDR1 is SNHLY and CDR2 is FYNNEI. The CDR3 has 15 residues. Germline trimming cut 3 bases from V and 3 bases from J; bases unmatched to any gene: 7. This sample was taken from a study of cytomegalovirus exposure and HLA in healthy donors. The study's findings and limits: Some V segments (TRBV6-2 and TRBV6-3 among them) were excluded as indistinguishable. Productive status was seen about 90% or about 30% of the time for most TCR beta V segments in an earlier analysis.

It was with 60 Vbeta and 13 Jbeta primers that the PCR ran. Clones were read by immunoSEQ multiplex PCR, and TCRdb kept only the in-frame ones, dropping some. This table has some 190,000 clones, around four fifths appearing once. The sequenced material came from PBMCs. The chain recombines TRBV2 with TRBJ2-7; 8 bases align to TRBD2. The receptor was derived from a man between 18 and 35 years old in good health and CMV-seronegative. CDR3 nucleotide sequence: TGTGCCAGCAGTGATCAGCCTAGCGGGTACTACGAGCAGTACTTC. Its protein product is CASSDQPSGYYEQYF.